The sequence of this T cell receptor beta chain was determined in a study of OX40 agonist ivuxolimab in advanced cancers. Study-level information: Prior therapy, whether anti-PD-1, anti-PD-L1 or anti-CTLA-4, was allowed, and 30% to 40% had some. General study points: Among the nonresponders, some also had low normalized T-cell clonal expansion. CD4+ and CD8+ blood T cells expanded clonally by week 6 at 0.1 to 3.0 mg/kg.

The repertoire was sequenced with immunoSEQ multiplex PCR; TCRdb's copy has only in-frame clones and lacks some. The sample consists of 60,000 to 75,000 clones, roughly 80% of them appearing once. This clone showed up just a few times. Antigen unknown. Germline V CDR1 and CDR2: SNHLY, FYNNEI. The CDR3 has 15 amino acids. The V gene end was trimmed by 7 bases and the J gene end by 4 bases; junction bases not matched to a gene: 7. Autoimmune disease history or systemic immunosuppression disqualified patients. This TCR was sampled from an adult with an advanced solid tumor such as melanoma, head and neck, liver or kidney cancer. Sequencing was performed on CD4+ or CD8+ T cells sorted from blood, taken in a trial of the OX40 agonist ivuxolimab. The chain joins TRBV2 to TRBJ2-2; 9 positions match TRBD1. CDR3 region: CASKSQGAVTGELFF. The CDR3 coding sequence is TGTGCCAGCAAATCACAGGGGGCGGTCACCGGGGAGCTGTTTTTT.